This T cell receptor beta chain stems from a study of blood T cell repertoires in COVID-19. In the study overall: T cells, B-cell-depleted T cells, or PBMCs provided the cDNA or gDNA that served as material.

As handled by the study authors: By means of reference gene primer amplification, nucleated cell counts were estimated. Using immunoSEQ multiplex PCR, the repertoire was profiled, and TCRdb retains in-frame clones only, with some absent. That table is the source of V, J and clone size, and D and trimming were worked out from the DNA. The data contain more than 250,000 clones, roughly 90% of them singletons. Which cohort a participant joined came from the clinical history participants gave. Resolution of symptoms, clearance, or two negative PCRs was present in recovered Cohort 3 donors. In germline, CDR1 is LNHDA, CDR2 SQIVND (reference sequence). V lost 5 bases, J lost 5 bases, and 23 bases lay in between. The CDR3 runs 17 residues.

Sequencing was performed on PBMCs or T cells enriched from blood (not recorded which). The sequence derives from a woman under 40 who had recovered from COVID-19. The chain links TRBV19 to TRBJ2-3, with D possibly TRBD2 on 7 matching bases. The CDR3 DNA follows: TGTGCCAGTAGTTCCCCCCCTTGGGGGGGCCGAGGAGATACGCAGTATTTT. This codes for CASSSPPWGGRGDTQYF. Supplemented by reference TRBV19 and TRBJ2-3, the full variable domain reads DGGITQSPKYLFRKEGQNVTLSCEQNLNHDAMYWYRQDPGQGLRLIYYSQIVNDFQKGDIAEGYSVSREKKESFPLTVTSAQKNPTAFYLCASSSPPWGGRGDTQYFGPGTRLTVL.